What follows are 19 T cell receptor beta chains derived from one specimen sequenced in a study of blood T cells in healthy people across ages. The second PCR ran about 6 to 12 cycles with a sample-barcoded 5' primer and J-beta primers. MiXCR, applied by TCRdb to the 5' RACE reads, yields one record per CDR3 protein. Counted here are fewer than 800,000 distinct CDR3 sequences, about 21% occurring once; the ten biggest clones make up 3% to 4.5%. Sequencing input: blood. These receptors all come from an older man in good health.

A few counts support this clonotype. V is TRBV4-1 and J is TRBJ1-3; TRBD1 is a possible D gene (5 bases). The V gene's germline CDR1 is MGHRA and CDR2 YSYEKL. V dropped 1 base and J dropped 0 bases, with 13 bases sitting between them. This CDR3 has 17 amino acids. CDR3 region: CASSQATGPNSGNTIYF. The CDR3 DNA is TGCGCCAGCAGCCAAGCGACGGGACCGAACTCTGGAAACACCATATATTTT.

This clonotype showed up many times. V gene TRBV20-1 combines with J gene TRBJ1-2, with a weak D call TRBD1 (6 bases). Trimming stripped 0 bases from V and 7 bases from J, with 12 bases between. This CDR3 contains 13 residues. Germline V CDR1 and CDR2: DFQATT, SNEGSKA (reference sequence). CDR3 sequence (DNA): TGCAGTGCTAGAGAGGGGGGGCAAACTGGCTACACCTTC. This gives the protein CSAREGGQTGYTF.

This clonotype was detected a few times. The chain recombines TRBV27 with TRBJ2-5; D call uncertain. Per germline, CDR1 MNHEY and CDR2 SMNVEV (reference sequence). Deletions cut 5 bases from V and 7 bases from J, with 14 bases between. There are 13 residues in the CDR3. CDR3 coding DNA: TGTGCCAGCAGTCCCCGGCCCGAAGGGACCCAGTACTTC. As protein: CASSPRPEGTQYF.

The CDR3 loop is CASSYLAGGTHNEQFF. Written as DNA, the CDR3 is TGTGCCAGCAGTTACCTAGCGGGGGGTACCCACAATGAGCAGTTCTTC. The chain links TRBV6-6 to TRBJ2-1; 11 bases map to TRBD2. This CDR3 is 16 amino acids long. Losses at the gene ends were 2 bases for V and 5 bases for J; bases not matched to a gene: 5. The germline V gene has CDR1 MNHNY and CDR2 SVGAGI (reference sequence).

V gene TRBV9 combines with J gene TRBJ2-5; perhaps TRBD2 as D (6 bases). This CDR3 region has 14 residues. Germline-derived CDR1 and CDR2 are SGDLS and YYNGEE. The V end was cut by 2 bases, the J end by 4 bases, with 12 bases between. CDR3 DNA: TGTGCCAGCAGCGTGGGGACTGTGGGAGAGACCCAGTACTTC. It yields the protein CASSVGTVGETQYF.

This clonotype was counted only a few times. The V and J genes are TRBV20-1 and TRBJ2-5; a possible D gene is TRBD2 (6 bases). Per germline, CDR1 DFQATT and CDR2 SNEGSKA (reference sequence). V shed 4 bases and J shed 5 bases, with 20 bases lying between them. The CDR3 loop spans 15 amino acids. CDR3 loop: CSATRLVGDGETQYF. CDR3 nucleotide sequence: TGCAGTGCTACCCGACTAGTTGGGGATGGGGAGACCCAGTACTTC.

This clonotype showed up many times. This rearrangement joins TRBV5-1 to TRBJ2-1; 10 positions match TRBD1. The CDR3 loop spans 15 amino acids. The V and J ends lost 4 bases and 2 bases, in that order; junction bases with no gene match: 3. CDR1 SGHRS and CDR2 YFSETQ come from the germline V gene. This chain's CDR3 is CASSAGTGAYNEQFF. As DNA, the CDR3 is TGCGCCAGCAGCGCCGGGACAGGGGCCTACAATGAGCAGTTCTTC.

Only a few counts were recorded for this clonotype. The chain combines TRBV10-3 with TRBJ2-5; 8 nucleotides align to TRBD2. With the DNA end fitting TRBJ2-7 better, the J assignment may be wrong. Germline CDR1 ENHRY, CDR2 SYGVKD. This CDR3 has 16 amino acids. The CDR3 DNA follows: TGTGCCATCAGTGAGGGGGCGGGAGGCTCTTCCTACGAGCAGTACTTC. This sequence encodes CAISEGAGGSSYEQYF.

This clonotype was detected only once. V and J are TRBV21-1 and TRBJ2-5. The J call could be wrong; TRBJ2-7 is a better fit for the DNA end. TRBV21-1 is given as a pseudogene. The CDR3 consists of 11 residues. The CDR3 region has the DNA TGTGCCAGCAGCAAAATCGACGAGCAGTACTTC. Translated, it gives CASSKIDEQYF.

The chain couples TRBV3-1 to TRBJ2-7; 9 positions match TRBD1. The CDR3 is 12 amino acids. V lost 4 bases and J lost 12; bases outside the gene matches: 7. Germline CDR1 LGHDT, CDR2 YNNKEL (reference sequence). The CDR3 DNA is TGTGCCAGCAGCCCAAAGGGACAGGGAGGGTACTTC. Translating it yields CASSPKGQGGYF.

The table lists this clonotype with a few counts. Germline and junction disagree at one end, which may indicate a read error. This sequence joins TRBV19 and TRBJ1-2; a weak D match, TRBD1 (6 bases). The germline gives CDR1 LNHDA, CDR2 SQIVND (reference sequence). This CDR3 is built from 14 residues. Here the CDR3 reads CASSSRGQNYGCTF. CDR3 DNA sequence: TGTGCCAGTAGTTCCCGGGGGCAGAACTATGGCTGCACCTTC.

The CDR3 protein is CASSYGWTAGDSPLHF. CDR3 nucleotides: TGTGCCAGCAGTTACGGCTGGACAGCTGGAGATTCACCCCTCCACTTT. The chain recombines TRBV6-5 with TRBJ1-6; weak D call: TRBD1 (6 bases). CDR3 length equals 16 residues. V was cut by 2 bases and J by 8 bases, with 16 bases left in between. Germline lookup yields CDR1 MNHEY and CDR2 SVGAGI.

The CDR3 DNA reads as TGTGCCAGCTCAGGGGGTAAGGTCTACGAGCAGTACTTC. Protein: CASSGGKVYEQYF. The gene calls are TRBV18 and TRBJ2-7; D is perhaps TRBD1 or TRBD2 (5 bases each). V was pared by 5 bases and J by 3 bases, with 11 bases between. Germline V gene sequence: CDR1 KGHSH, CDR2 LQKENI. The CDR3 contains 13 residues. Full variable domain (remainder filled in from reference TRBV18 and TRBJ2-7): NAGVMQNPRHLVRRRGQEARLRCSPMKGHSHVYWYRQLPEEGLKFMVYLQKENIIDESGMPKERFSAEFPKEGPSILRIQQVVRGDSAAYFCASSGGKVYEQYFGPGTRLTVT.

At least ten counts were recorded for this clonotype. The chain has TRBV3-1 and TRBJ2-4; D ambiguous. The CDR3 is made up of 17 amino acids. Per the germline V gene, CDR1 is LGHDT and CDR2 is YNNKEL (reference sequence). V was pared by 1 base and J by 0 bases, with 13 bases between. This chain's CDR3 is CASSQGSTALAKNIQYF. The CDR3 DNA reads as TGTGCCAGCAGCCAAGGCTCGACGGCGCTAGCCAAAAACATTCAGTACTTC. The full variable domain, its missing parts supplied by reference TRBV3-1 and TRBJ2-4, is DTAVSQTPKYLVTQMGNDKSIKCEQNLGHDTMYWYKQDSKKFLKIMFSYNNKELIINETVPNRFSPKSPDKAHLNLHINSLELGDSAVYFCASSQGSTALAKNIQYFGAGTRLSVL.

This clonotype was recorded only once. The chain is built from TRBV11-3 and TRBJ2-3; unclear D gene. Trimming removed 0 bases at V and 5 bases at J, with 15 bases between. The CDR3 runs 16 residues. Germline V gives CDR1 SGHNT, CDR2 YENEEA. In DNA, the CDR3 is TGTGCCAGCAGCTTAGAGAGTAGTGGCCTTGGAGATACGCAGTATTTT. Protein: CASSLESSGLGDTQYF.

The table lists this clonotype with a few counts. V gene TRBV20-1 combines with J gene TRBJ2-5; D perhaps matches TRBD2 (5 bases). This CDR3 is 14 amino acids long. Per germline, CDR1 DFQATT and CDR2 SNEGSKA (reference sequence). V lost 7 bases, J lost 6 bases, and 21 bases lay in between. CDR3 sequence: CSVGLAAVGKTQYF. The CDR3 DNA is TGCAGTGTTGGGCTAGCTGCCGTCGGAAAGACCCAGTACTTC.

This clonotype was detected a few times. The rearrangement links TRBV3-1 to TRBJ2-7; 7 bases are shared with TRBD2. The CDR3 consists of 16 residues. J gave up 1 base and V 3 bases, and 9 bases lay outside the gene matches. The V gene's germline CDR1 is LGHDT and CDR2 YNNKEL (reference sequence). CDR3 sequence: CASSHSFGLESYEQYF. The CDR3 nucleotides read TGTGCCAGCAGCCATTCTTTTGGACTAGAGTCCTACGAGCAGTACTTC.

The CDR3 is CATSRDRQGADYGYTF. The CDR3 nucleotides are TGTGCCACCAGCAGAGATCGACAGGGGGCGGACTATGGCTACACCTTC. The genes are TRBV15 and TRBJ1-2, with 10 bases aligning to TRBD1. From germline, CDR1 is LNHNV and CDR2 YYDKDF (reference sequence). The CDR3 length is 16 residues. Trimming cost V 0 bases and J 3 bases; bases outside gene matches: 4.

The DNA of the CDR3 is TGCGCCAGCAGCGTAACGCCCGGGACAGGGGTCTACGAGCAGTACTTC. The encoded protein is CASSVTPGTGVYEQYF. V gene TRBV5-1 combines with J gene TRBJ2-7; 10 nucleotides align to TRBD1. The CDR3 length is 16 residues. CDR1 and CDR2 from the germline V gene are SGHRS and YFSETQ. With 4 bases clipped from V and 3 bases from J, the junction kept 10 bases outside the gene matches.